This TCR beta chain is drawn from a study of blood T cell repertoires in COVID-19. The wider study: COVID-19 samples, acute and convalescent, were from the United States, Italy and Spain.

This clone was detected a few times. Per the original data handling: Reference gene primers were amplified, and this amplification served to estimate nucleated cell counts. Some clones are missing from TCRdb's copy, which holds only in-frame ones; the method was immunoSEQ multiplex PCR. The V and J calls and clone size come from that table; D and trimming were worked out from the DNA. The table lists 9,500 to 15,000 clones, approximately 77% of them singletons. The source of this sequence is a man aged 55 to 69 with COVID-19, enrolled during active disease. Material: peripheral blood.

CDR3 DNA: TGTGCCAGCAGTGCGCGGGGGGGCCGCGGAGATACGCAGTATTTT. Encoded protein: CASSARGGRGDTQYF. The chain joins TRBV27 to TRBJ2-3; TRBD2 aligns across 9 bases. The CDR3 contains 15 residues. V shed 5 bases, J shed 5 bases, and the junction held 8 bases outside the gene matches. The germline gives CDR1 MNHEY, CDR2 SMNVEV (reference sequence).